A selection of T cell receptor beta chains follows, all from one sample in a study of T cells after somatic rescue of genetic block. Sequencing used immunoSEQ multiplex PCR; TCRdb keeps in-frame clones, though not all of them. The sample has tens of thousands of clones; about nine tenths are singletons. The sample was peripheral blood mononuclear cells (PBMCs). The receptor source for this set is a woman aged 18-29 years. Both conserved end residues are part of each CDR3. D genes are given only for firm matches. Not every row has a clone size; where given, it reads once, few, many or a size class.

j_gene,d_gene,v_gene,abundance,CDR3aa,CDR3nt
TRBJ2-1,-,TRBV10-2,-,CASSESLINLAEQFF,TGCGCCAGCAGTGAGTCCCTGATAAATCTTGCGGAGCAGTTCTTC
TRBJ2-2,TRBD1,TRBV6-1,-,CASSGTGHTGELFF,TGTGCCAGCAGTGGGACAGGGCACACCGGGGAGCTGTTTTTT
TRBJ1-1,-,TRBV29-1,few,CSVNREVTEAFF,TGCAGCGTAAACAGGGAGGTCACTGAAGCTTTCTTT
TRBJ2-7,-,TRBV9,-,CASSPEQGPKNEQYF,TGTGCCAGCAGCCCCGAGCAGGGACCCAAAAACGAGCAGTACTTC
TRBJ2-7,-,TRBV7-6,-,CASSFTGEGEQYF,TGTGCCAGCAGCTTTACGGGAGAGGGGGAGCAGTACTTC
TRBJ1-1,-,TRBV2,-,CASKRGVDEAFF,TGTGCCAGCAAGAGGGGGGTCGATGAAGCTTTCTTT
TRBJ2-3,-,TRBV7-6,-,CASSSLRVTSTDTQYF,TGTGCCAGCAGCTCTTTGCGGGTCACTAGCACAGATACGCAGTATTTT
TRBJ2-2,TRBD2,TRBV4-2,-,CASSQGGLAGGGNTGELFF,TGTGCCAGCAGCCAAGGTGGACTAGCGGGAGGCGGGAACACCGGGGAGCTGTTTTTT
TRBJ2-1,-,TRBV19,-,CASTSVPGSYNEQFF,TGTGCCAGTACTTCTGTTCCAGGGAGCTACAATGAGCAGTTCTTC
TRBJ2-7,-,TRBV29-1,-,CSVWGRGSYEQYF,TGCAGCGTTTGGGGACGGGGTAGCTACGAGCAGTACTTC
TRBJ1-1,-,TRBV6-5,-,CASSYNRWVTEAFF,TGTGCCAGCAGTTACAACAGGTGGGTCACTGAAGCTTTCTTT
TRBJ2-5,-,TRBV7-8,-,CASSLVPQETQYF,TGTGCCAGCAGCTTGGTGCCCCAAGAGACCCAGTACTTC
TRBJ1-5,TRBD1,TRBV28,-,CASSFSGTGAHRSVTINQPQHF,TGTGCCAGCAGTTTTTCCGGGACAGGGGCCCACCGCAGCGTTACGATAAATCAGCCCCAGCATTTT
TRBJ2-1,TRBD2,TRBV10-1,-,CASSPGLAGFNEQFF,TGCGCCAGCAGTCCGGGACTAGCGGGGTTCAATGAGCAGTTCTTC
TRBJ1-2,-,TRBV2,-,CASSTMTGISGYTF,TGTGCCAGCAGCACTATGACAGGCATAAGTGGCTACACCTTC
TRBJ1-5,TRBD1,TRBV5-1,-,CASSMGQGDQPQHF,TGCGCCAGCAGCATGGGACAGGGGGATCAGCCCCAGCATTTT
TRBJ2-1,-,TRBV28,-,CASSSAASSYNEQFF,TGTGCCAGCAGTTCAGCGGCTAGCTCCTACAATGAGCAGTTCTTC
TRBJ2-7,TRBD1,TRBV27,-,CASSRRARGSDEQYF,TGTGCCAGTTCCCGGCGGGCCAGGGGGTCAGACGAGCAGTACTTC
TRBJ2-7,-,TRBV2,-,CASAQGSYEQYF,TGTGCCAGCGCTCAGGGCAGCTACGAGCAGTACTTC
TRBJ1-4,TRBD1,TRBV7-9,few,CASSLGQGREKLFF,TGTGCCAGCAGCTTAGGACAGGGCCGTGAAAAACTGTTTTTT
TRBJ1-1,-,TRBV7-7,-,CASSFGPNTEAFF,TGTGCTAGCAGCTTTGGACCGAACACTGAAGCTTTCTTT
TRBJ2-7,TRBD1,TRBV7-6,-,CASTRGDREQYF,TGTGCCAGCACCCGCGGGGACAGGGAGCAGTACTTC
TRBJ2-7,-,TRBV13,once,CASTQTLGAGNEQYF,TGTGCCAGTACCCAAACCCTGGGGGCCGGGAACGAGCAGTACTTC
TRBJ2-3,TRBD2,TRBV9,-,CASSPAGGRGTDTQYF,TGTGCCAGCAGCCCTGCCGGGGGGAGGGGCACAGATACGCAGTATTTT
TRBJ2-5,-,TRBV28,-,CASSLSSETQYF,TGTGCCAGCAGTTTATCTTCAGAGACCCAGTACTTC
TRBJ2-2,TRBD2,TRBV19,-,CASNKREGPGELFF,TGTGCCAGTAATAAGCGGGAGGGCCCCGGGGAGCTGTTTTTT
TRBJ2-7,TRBD2,TRBV19,-,CASSSKTSGFFYEQYF,TGTGCCAGTAGTAGCAAGACTAGCGGGTTCTTCTACGAGCAGTACTTC
TRBJ1-3,-,TRBV19,-,CASSMGTLGNTIYF,TGTGCCAGTAGTATGGGGACACTCGGAAACACCATATATTTT
TRBJ2-7,TRBD1,TRBV13,-,CASSQQGGDLEQYF,TGTGCCAGCAGCCAACAGGGGGGAGATCTCGAGCAGTACTTC
TRBJ2-7,-,TRBV27,-,CASSHGPGGNYEQYF,TGTGCCAGCAGTCATGGGCCCGGTGGGAACTACGAGCAGTACTTC
TRBJ1-2,-,TRBV27,-,CASSHPPGPGLNNYGYTF,TGTGCCAGCAGTCACCCGCCCGGGCCAGGGCTTAATAACTATGGCTACACCTTC
TRBJ1-1,-,TRBV5-1,-,CASSSKSETEAFF,TGCGCCAGCAGCTCTAAGTCCGAAACTGAAGCTTTCTTT
TRBJ2-5,-,TRBV5-6,-,CASSLPGVAQETQYF,TGTGCCAGCAGCTTGCCGGGAGTGGCCCAAGAGACCCAGTACTTC
TRBJ2-7,-,TRBV10-2,-,CASNGSYEQYF,TGCGCCAGCAACGGCTCCTACGAGCAGTACTTC
TRBJ2-1,-,TRBV29-1,-,CSVVVWGAGEQFF,TGCAGCGTTGTTGTATGGGGTGCGGGTGAGCAGTTCTTC
TRBJ2-3,TRBD1,TRBV6-5,once,CASQGAGRPNTQYF,TGTGCCAGCCAGGGGGCTGGGAGGCCGAATACGCAGTATTTT
TRBJ1-1,TRBD1,TRBV5-1,-,CASSLTGQGLNTEAFF,TGCGCCAGCAGCTTAACGGGACAGGGGCTAAACACTGAAGCTTTCTTT
TRBJ2-5,TRBD2,TRBV28,-,CASSSLLLAGETQYF,TGTGCCAGCAGTTCCCTCCTACTAGCGGGGGAGACCCAGTACTTC
TRBJ2-1,TRBD2,TRBV5-1,once,CASSGEGSAISSYNEQFF,TGCGCCAGCAGCGGGGAGGGTAGCGCAATAAGCTCCTACAATGAGCAGTTCTTC
TRBJ1-2,TRBD1,TRBV11-3,-,CASSRPDRAYGYTF,TGTGCCAGCAGCAGACCCGACAGGGCGTATGGCTACACCTTC
TRBJ1-1,-,TRBV19,-,CASGARGGYTEAFF,TGTGCCAGTGGGGCCAGGGGCGGGTACACTGAAGCTTTCTTT
TRBJ1-1,-,TRBV5-1,-,CASSALLPNTEAFF,TGCGCCAGCAGCGCCTTACTTCCGAACACTGAAGCTTTCTTT
TRBJ2-1,-,TRBV7-6,-,CASSLGIINEQFF,TGTGCCAGCAGCTTAGGTATCATCAATGAGCAGTTCTTC
TRBJ2-7,-,TRBV5-1,-,CASSTLPGGSYEQYF,TGCGCCAGCAGTACGCTCCCGGGGGGCAGCTACGAGCAGTACTTC
TRBJ2-2,-,TRBV12-5,once,CASGLPSRVLTGELFF,TGTGCTAGTGGTTTGCCCAGCAGGGTCCTCACCGGGGAGCTGTTTTTT
TRBJ1-3,-,TRBV6-5,-,CASSYAVGGNTIYF,TGTGCCAGCAGTTACGCGGTAGGGGGAAACACCATATATTTT
TRBJ1-1,TRBD1,TRBV27,-,CASSFRDRGLPGTEAFF,TGTGCCAGCAGTTTCCGGGACAGGGGGCTGCCGGGCACTGAAGCTTTCTTT
TRBJ2-7,TRBD2,TRBV10-3,-,CAFREGPDYEQYF,TGTGCCTTCCGGGAGGGGCCAGACTACGAGCAGTACTTC
TRBJ2-7,-,TRBV4-1,-,CASSQRQGSAYEQYF,TGCGCCAGCAGCCAAAGGCAGGGGTCGGCCTACGAGCAGTACTTC
TRBJ1-2,-,TRBV28,-,CASTGQLETNYGYTF,TGTGCCAGCACGGGCCAACTTGAGACGAACTATGGCTACACCTTC
TRBJ2-7,-,TRBV6-5,-,CASSYSGQGSSYEQYF,TGTGCCAGCAGTTACTCGGGGCAGGGAAGCTCCTACGAGCAGTACTTC